The next 6 T cell receptor beta chains were all read from a single sample in a study of early T cells in non-severe SARS-CoV-2 infection. Each CDR3 protein gets one entry after TCRdb re-called the 5' RACE reads with MiXCR. Of about 30,000 distinct CDR3 sequences listed, around 5.2% are singletons. The specimen was whole blood. The receptor set was obtained from an adult who was a healthcare worker with PCR-confirmed SARS-CoV-2 infection or an uninfected control (not recorded which).

This clonotype came up many times. The chain recombines TRBV7-8 with TRBJ2-1; 7 bases line up with TRBD1. The CDR3 sequence is 14 residues long. Germline CDR1 is SGHVS and CDR2 is FQNEAQ. The junction had 10 bases not matched to a gene; V was cut back by 5 bases and J by 9 bases. The CDR3 DNA is TGTGCCAGCAGCACCCGGACAGGTGGGGGTGAGCAGTTCTTC. Translated: CASSTRTGGGEQFF. Together with reference TRBV7-8 and TRBJ2-1, the CDR3 gives the full variable domain: GAGVSQSPRYKVAKRGQDVALRCDPISGHVSLFWYQQALGQGPEFLTYFQNEAQLDKSGLPSDRFFAERPEGSVSTLKIQRTQQEDSAVYLCASSTRTGGGEQFFGPGTRLTVL.

V and J are TRBV28 and TRBJ2-5; D is possibly TRBD2 (7 bases). The V and J ends lost 4 bases and 7 bases respectively, with 10 bases between them. The CDR3 covers 12 residues. CDR1 is MDHEN, CDR2 SYDVKM, per germline. The chain's CDR3 is CASSWGGWTQYF. DNA of the CDR3: TGTGCCAGCAGTTGGGGGGGCTGGACCCAGTACTTC.

Only a few counts were recorded for this clonotype. The J gene is TRBJ2-1, the V gene TRBV24-1; no firm D call. The V and J ends lost 2 bases and 7 bases respectively, with 8 bases between them. The CDR3 is made up of 13 amino acids. The germline V gene encodes CDR1 KGHDR and CDR2 SFDVKD. In DNA form, the CDR3 reads TGTGCCACCAGTGATTCTCGGTGGAATGAGCAGTTCTTC. Amino acids: CATSDSRWNEQFF.

The chain recombines TRBV6-5 with TRBJ2-4; a weak D match, TRBD2 (5 bases). The V end lost 10 bases, the J end lost 1 base, and 11 bases lay between the germline ends. Germline CDR1 and CDR2: MNHEY and SVGAGI. This CDR3 is 13 amino acids long. The CDR3 DNA reads as TGTGCCACCAAAAGGGAGGCCAAAAACATTCAGTACTTC. Translation: CATKREAKNIQYF.

This clonotype was counted only a few times. The rearrangement links TRBV7-2 to TRBJ1-5, with D maybe TRBD1 (5 bases). V gave up 5 bases and J gave up 5 bases, with 10 bases separating them. The CDR3 runs to 13 residues. CDR1 SGHTA and CDR2 FQGNSA come from the germline V gene. The CDR3 DNA reads TGTGCCAGCAGCCCCGACAGATATCAGCCCCAGCATTTT. Encoded protein: CASSPDRYQPQHF.

This clonotype came up many times. The CDR3: CASSLVASGPYEQYF. Here the CDR3 DNA reads TGTGCCAGCAGCTTAGTGGCTAGCGGGCCCTACGAGCAGTACTTC. The chain joins TRBV11-2 to TRBJ2-7, with 8 bases lining up with TRBD2. V shed 1 base, J shed 2 bases, and the junction held 4 bases outside the gene matches. The germline CDR1 and CDR2 sequences are SGHAT and FQNNGV. The CDR3 sequence is 15 residues long.